This entry lists 20 T cell receptor beta chains sequenced from one sample in a study of tumor and adjacent non-tumor tissue in lung cancer. This sample's RNA came from whole unsorted tissue. The library came from three nested PCR rounds adapted from ARM-PCR protocols. TCRdb ran MiXCR on the multiplex PCR reads and lists one entry per CDR3 protein. The sample shows roughly 220,000 distinct CDR3 sequences, over 55% of them seen only once. Sequencing input: lung tumor tissue. Receptors originate from a man aged 60 to 75 with non-small cell lung cancer.

The CDR3: CSAHPMDVEQFF. CDR3 nucleotides: TGCAGTGCCCATCCAATGGACGTAGAGCAGTTCTTC. This chain uses TRBV20-1 with TRBJ2-1; D is unresolved. The germline V and J ends were trimmed by 6 bases and 10 bases, with 16 bases remaining between them. The CDR3 is made up of 12 amino acids. The germline V gene has CDR1 DFQATT and CDR2 SNEGSKA (reference sequence).

This clonotype was seen only a few times. The chain combines TRBV28 with TRBJ2-7, with a tentative D call TRBD1 (5 bases). Trimming took off 2 bases at V and 6 bases at J, with 11 bases between the two ends. Germline CDR1 is MDHEN and CDR2 is SYDVKM. This CDR3 comprises 13 residues. CDR3 amino acids: CASSLLQGREQYF. As DNA, the CDR3 is TGTGCCAGCAGTTTACTTCAGGGTCGCGAGCAGTACTTC.

As regards this clonotype: Mismatch with germline at one junction end may stem from a read error. The chain recombines TRBV11-2 with TRBJ2-6; 7 bases map to TRBD1. Germline CDR1 SGHAT, CDR2 FQNNGV. This CDR3 comprises 19 residues. The CDR3 region is CASSLVAKDRPSGGNVLTF. Written as DNA, the CDR3 is TGTGCCAGCAGCTTAGTTGCAAAGGACAGGCCTTCTGGGGGCAACGTCCTGACTTTC.

On this clonotype itself: The junction departs from the called germline gene at one end, perhaps through a read error. This rearrangement joins TRBV7-8 to TRBJ2-1; 13 positions agree with TRBD2. The CDR3 has 16 amino acids. Germline V gives CDR1 SGHVS, CDR2 FQNEAQ. CDR3 amino acids: CASRRTSGRAGNGQFF. The CDR3 DNA reads TGTGCCAGCAGGCGTACTAGCGGGAGGGCCGGGAATGGGCAGTTCTTC.

Worth noting for this clonotype: Since a much larger clone is just one base distant, this may be a read error. The chain recombines TRBV12-3 or TRBV12-4 with TRBJ2-7; unclear D gene. The CDR3 has 14 residues. The ends were cut back, 4 bases at V and 2 bases at J, with 12 bases in the middle. CDR3 residues: CASSSASVTYEQYF. The CDR3 region has the DNA TGTGCCAGCAGTTCAGCGTCTGTGACCTACGAGCAGTACTTC.

On this clonotype itself: This likely comes from a read error, as the CDR3 has no conserved phenylalanine or tryptophan at its end. V usage is TRBV20-1 and J usage is TRBJ2-7, with 10 bases that match TRBD1. Germline V lookup: CDR1 DFQATT, CDR2 SNEGSKA (reference sequence). This CDR3 has 15 amino acids. Unmatched junction bases numbered 9, after V lost 3 bases and J lost 4 bases. CDR3 coding DNA: TGCAGTGCTAGGCACACGGGACAGGGGACTTACGAGCAGTACTCC. The encoded protein is CSARHTGQGTYEQYS.

Remarks on this clonotype: This may be a read error, as it is one base from a much larger clone. Because it lacks the conserved phenylalanine or tryptophan at the end, this CDR3 is likely a read error. The CDR3 DNA sequence: TGTGCCAGCAGCCAAGATATAAGAGAAGCCAAAAACATTCAGTACATC. Protein product: CASSQDIREAKNIQYI. The genes are TRBV4-2 and TRBJ2-4; D not certain. CDR1 and CDR2 from the germline V gene are LGHNA and YNFKEQ. The CDR3 has 16 amino acids. V was trimmed by 0 bases and J by 0 bases, leaving 9 bases between them.

J is TRBJ2-1 and V is TRBV5-4, with D perhaps TRBD1 or TRBD2 (7 bases each). The germline CDR1 and CDR2 sequences are SGHNT and YYREEE (reference sequence). The CDR3 sequence is 15 residues long. Between the trimmed V and J ends, which lost 4 bases and 9 bases, there was a span of 20 bases. This CDR3 is CASSLSSGGGIEQFF. CDR3 DNA sequence: TGTGCCAGCAGCCTTAGCTCAGGGGGGGGAATTGAGCAGTTCTTC.

The V call is TRBV11-2, the J call TRBJ2-7, with D uncertain. V was clipped by 4 bases and J by 6 bases, with 22 bases between them. There are 16 residues in the CDR3. The germline V gene has CDR1 SGHAT and CDR2 FQNNGV. In DNA form, the CDR3 reads TGTGCCAGCAGCTCCATGGTCGATCCGTGGGAATCCGAGCAGTACTTC. This gives the protein CASSSMVDPWESEQYF.

The CDR3 coding sequence is TGTGCCAGCAGATCGGGACTCCTTATCTCTTGGTCCAACGTCCTGACTTTC. Translating gives CASRSGLLISWSNVLTF. This chain connects TRBV12-3 or TRBV12-4 to TRBJ2-6; possible D gene TRBD2, 6 bases. V lost 6 bases and J 8 bases, leaving 23 bases between the germline ends. The CDR3 runs to 17 residues.

At least ten counts were recorded for this clonotype. V is TRBV20-1 and J is TRBJ2-1, with TRBD2 identical over 10 bases. Germline V CDR1 and CDR2: DFQATT, SNEGSKA (reference sequence). This CDR3 region has 16 residues. The V gene end was trimmed by 0 bases and the J gene end by 6 bases; junction bases not matched to a gene: 8. The CDR3, as DNA: TGCAGTGCTAGAGATCGGCTAGCGGGAGTCCTCAATGAGCAGTTCTTC. This sequence encodes CSARDRLAGVLNEQFF.

As concerns this clonotype: A much larger clone differs by one base, so this may be a read error. The V gene is TRBV12-3 or TRBV12-4, the J gene TRBJ1-2; 7 bases line up with TRBD1. The CDR3 has 14 amino acids. CDR3 in DNA: TGTGTCAGCAGTAGGGACAGCCTAAGCTATGGCTACACCTTC. This translates into CVSSRDSLSYGYTF.

Regarding this clonotype: Given a much more abundant clone one base away, this may be a read error. The chain uses TRBV20-1 and TRBJ2-7; possible D gene TRBD1, 6 bases. CDR1 and CDR2 (germline): DFQATT, SNEGSKA (reference sequence). There are 13 residues in the CDR3. Between the trimmed V and J ends, which lost 4 bases and 3 bases, there was a span of 13 bases. Here the CDR3 DNA reads TGCAGTGCTAACCGGGACACCAACTACGAGCAGTACTTC. The encoded protein is CSANRDTNYEQYF.

With respect to this clonotype: Given a much more abundant clone one base away, this may be a read error. The chain combines TRBV20-1 with TRBJ1-1; D ambiguous. The CDR3 has 13 amino acids. The V gene lost 6 bases and the J gene lost 6 bases, with 17 bases spanning the gap. Germline V gene sequence: CDR1 DFQATT, CDR2 SNEGSKA (reference sequence). CDR3 protein: CSAEVRPASEAFF. The CDR3, as DNA: TGCAGTGCCGAGGTCCGGCCTGCCTCTGAAGCTTTCTTT.

This clonotype came up once. At one boundary the junction diverges from the germline segment, which might be a read error. The chain uses TRBV6-2 or TRBV6-3 and TRBJ2-1; TRBD1 matches 8 bases. CDR3 length: 14 residues. Germline V gives CDR1 MNHEY, CDR2 SVGEGT. The CDR3 region is CASYGQGDYNELFF. CDR3 in DNA: TGTGCCAGCTATGGACAGGGAGATTACAATGAGCTGTTCTTC.

A word on this clonotype: At one end, the junction sequence differs from germline, possibly due to a read error. The gene calls are TRBV29-1 and TRBJ2-1, with TRBD2 identical over 7 bases. This CDR3 region has 13 residues. CDR1 and CDR2 from the germline V gene are SQVTM and ANQGSEA. DNA for the CDR3: TGCAGCGTTCGGGGGGACCCCTACAATGTGCAGTTCTTC. Protein: CSVRGDPYNVQFF.

The chain has TRBV4-3 and TRBJ2-5; D is unclear. The CDR3 contains 15 residues. Trimming cost V 1 base and J 5 bases, with 14 bases left between them. From germline, CDR1 is LGHNA and CDR2 YSLEER. In DNA form, the CDR3 reads TGCGCCAGCAGCCAAGGGAACTTAAAAGGGGAGACCCAGTACTTC. Encoded protein: CASSQGNLKGETQYF.

A remark on this clonotype: Being one base from a much bigger clone, this may be a read error. This chain uses TRBV10-2 with TRBJ2-1; 9 bases are a match to TRBD1. The CDR3 totals 14 residues. Germline CDR1 WSHSY, CDR2 SAAADI. For the CDR3, the DNA is TGCGCCAGCAATACAGGGGGCGGTTACAATGAGCAGTCCTTC. Protein product: CASNTGGGYNEQSF.

The count of this clonotype is one. A clone one base away is much larger, so this may be a read error. The rearrangement uses TRBV20-1 and TRBJ2-7; perhaps TRBD2 as D (7 bases). V was cut by 6 bases and J by 4 bases, with 22 bases left in between. CDR1 DFQATT and CDR2 SNEGSKA come from the germline V gene (reference sequence). This CDR3 has 15 amino acids. The CDR3 coding sequence is TGCAGTGCCTTCTGGATTGGGGGGGGCGGGTACGAGCAGTACTTC. This codes for CSAFWIGGGGYEQYF.

This clonotype appeared a few times. The J gene is TRBJ2-5, the V gene TRBV12-3 or TRBV12-4; D possibly corresponds to TRBD1 (6 bases). V was shortened by 7 bases and J by 0 bases, with 15 bases between the two germline ends. This CDR3 region has 15 residues. CDR3 DNA: TGTGCCAGCACCTTAGGACGGGACAACCAAGAGACCCAGTACTTC. Its protein is CASTLGRDNQETQYF.